The next 8 T cell receptor beta chains were all read from a single sample in a study of T cells expressing NK-cell markers (dated by TCRdb to about 2020). Libraries were prepared through 5' RACE. The instrument was an Illumina HiSeq 2000. The reads went through TCRdb reprocessing, and each CDR3 protein sequence gets one entry with no DNA. The sample table holds about 390,000 distinct CDR3 sequences. The ten largest clones capture roughly 10% of the sample. The sequenced material came from blood T cells: a sorted CD56 or NKG2C T cell subset, CD4+ or CD8+ T cells, or bulk PBMC T cells (not recorded which). The receptors derive from a woman in her 50s in good health. Donor details come from another sample of the same person, matched by shared clones.

The V gene is TRBV7-6, the J gene TRBJ2-3; the D gene TCRdb calls, TRBD2, cannot be checked with no DNA. This CDR3 has 15 amino acids. The germline gives CDR1 SGHVS, CDR2 FNYEAQ. The CDR3 sequence: CASSLGTSGTDTQYF.

This rearrangement joins TRBV12-3 or TRBV12-4 to TRBJ2-4; checking the TCRdb D call of TRBD1 is not possible without DNA. There are 14 residues in the CDR3. The CDR3 loop is CASSFRGPRDIQYF.

V and J are TRBV20-1 and TRBJ2-7; the D call from TCRdb, TRBD2, cannot be confirmed without DNA. The CDR3 covers 14 residues. Germline CDR1 and CDR2: DFQATT and SNEGSKA (reference sequence). CDR3 residues: CSARRAGAVYEQYF.

The chain uses TRBV5-1 and TRBJ2-1; without DNA, the TCRdb call of TRBD2 cannot be checked. Germline V gene lookup returns CDR1 SGHRS and CDR2 YFSETQ. The CDR3 length is 15 residues. CDR3 in amino acids: CASSLVAGGGNEQFF.

This chain uses TRBV6-1 with TRBJ2-3. This CDR3 spans 14 amino acids. Germline loops: CDR1 MNHNS, CDR2 SASEGT. The CDR3 region is CASRSGVVTDTQYF.

This chain links TRBV12-3 or TRBV12-4 with TRBJ2-4; the TRBD1 assignment by TCRdb is unverifiable without DNA. The CDR3 covers 14 residues. CDR3 loop: CASSRSQEVGIQYF.

The chain has TRBV18 and TRBJ2-1; TCRdb calls TRBD2, which cannot be checked without DNA. Germline CDR1 reads KGHSH; CDR2 reads LQKENI. This CDR3 comprises 18 residues. This chain's CDR3 is CASSDRLAGAGSYNEQFF.

The rearrangement uses TRBV24-1 and TRBJ2-3; TCRdb's assignment of TRBD1 cannot be checked, as there is no DNA. This CDR3 comprises 20 residues. Germline CDR1 is KGHDR and CDR2 is SFDVKD. The CDR3 loop is CATPRLHTDRGWVYTDTQYF.